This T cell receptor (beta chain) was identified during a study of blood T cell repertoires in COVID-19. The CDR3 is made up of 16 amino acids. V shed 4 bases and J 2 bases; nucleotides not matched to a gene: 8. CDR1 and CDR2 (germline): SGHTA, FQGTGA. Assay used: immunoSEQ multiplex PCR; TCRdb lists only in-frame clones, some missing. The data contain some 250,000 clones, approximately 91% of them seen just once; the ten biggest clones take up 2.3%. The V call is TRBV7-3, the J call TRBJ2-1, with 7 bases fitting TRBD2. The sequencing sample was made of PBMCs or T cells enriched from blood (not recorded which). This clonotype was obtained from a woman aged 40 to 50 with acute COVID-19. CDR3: CASSSRRETPYNEQFF. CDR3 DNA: TGTGCCAGCAGCTCAAGGCGGGAGACCCCCTACAATGAGCAGTTCTTC.